This is a list of T cell receptor beta chains from one sample in a study of blood T cell repertoires in COVID-19. Profiled with immunoSEQ multiplex PCR; TCRdb holds only in-frame clones, not every one. The table records about 300,000 clones, about nine tenths of them present only once. The sequencing input was peripheral blood. The receptors were gathered from a woman in her thirties with COVID-19, enrolled during active disease. The CDR3 runs from the conserved cysteine through the conserved F or W. D genes are given only for firm matches. Clone sizes are given selectively: once, few, many, or a class where the clone is expanded.

>NA|14|NA|TRBV28|TRBJ1-5
CASSSTGTNQPQHF
TGTGCCAGCAGTTCGACGGGAACCAATCAGCCCCAGCATTTT
>NA|14|NA|TRBV19|TRBJ1-3
CASSIPGLQNTIYF
TGTGCCAGTAGTATACCGGGACTACAGAACACCATATATTTT
>NA|15|NA|TRBV14|TRBJ1-1
CASSQVSWRGTEAFF
TGTGCCAGCAGCCAAGTTAGCTGGCGAGGCACTGAAGCTTTCTTT
>few|13|NA|TRBV3-1/TRBV3-2|TRBJ1-5
CASSLARNQPQHF
TGTGCCAGCAGCCTCGCTAGAAATCAGCCCCAGCATTTT
>NA|19|TRBD2|TRBV3-1/TRBV3-2|TRBJ2-2
CASSPMTSGGVSGTGELFF
TGTGCCAGCAGCCCGATGACTAGCGGGGGCGTCTCAGGAACCGGGGAGCTGTTTTTT
>NA|14|TRBD2|TRBV2|TRBJ2-3
CASSVSGGGDTQYF
TGTGCCAGCAGTGTTAGCGGGGGAGGAGATACGCAGTATTTT
>once|14|TRBD1|TRBV25-1|TRBJ1-5
CASRRTGENQPQHF
TGTGCCAGCAGGCGGACAGGGGAGAATCAGCCCCAGCATTTT
>once|17|TRBD2|TRBV3-1/TRBV3-2|TRBJ2-5
CASSPLFSGGPRETQYF
TGTGCCAGCAGCCCCCTCTTCTCGGGGGGGCCTAGGGAGACCCAGTACTTC
>NA|14|NA|TRBV10-2|TRBJ1-1
CASSEWATNTEAFF
TGCGCCAGCAGTGAATGGGCAACGAACACTGAAGCTTTCTTT
>NA|13|NA|TRBV7-9|TRBJ2-3
CASSQRLADTQYF
TGTGCCAGCAGCCAAAGACTCGCAGATACGCAGTATTTT
>NA|13|NA|TRBV16|TRBJ2-1
CASSQSLGNEQFF
TGTGCCAGCAGCCAATCTCTAGGCAATGAGCAGTTCTTC
>NA|12|TRBD2|TRBV10-3|TRBJ2-1
CAIRGGLNEQFF
TGTGCCATTCGGGGGGGTCTCAATGAGCAGTTCTTC
>NA|17|NA|TRBV7-3|TRBJ1-6
CASSLGQRGSYNSPLHF
TGTGCCAGCAGCTTGGGTCAAAGGGGCTCCTATAATTCACCCCTCCACTTT
>NA|13|NA|TRBV7-9|TRBJ1-2
CASSEETGYGYTF
TGTGCCAGCAGCGAAGAGACAGGTTATGGCTACACCTTC
>NA|16|NA|TRBV6-2/TRBV6-3|TRBJ2-2
CASSQWRGQNTGELFF
TGTGCCAGCAGCCAGTGGAGAGGCCAGAACACCGGGGAGCTGTTTTTT
>NA|14|NA|TRBV7-2|TRBJ1-6
CASSRQKTNSPLHF
TGTGCCAGCAGTCGACAGAAGACGAATTCACCCCTCCACTTT
>NA|16|TRBD1|TRBV5-1|TRBJ2-2
CASSLRTGSNTGELFF
TGCGCCAGCAGCTTGAGGACAGGGTCGAACACCGGGGAGCTGTTTTTT
>NA|15|TRBD1|TRBV7-8|TRBJ1-2
CASSLEDRGLIGYTF
TGTGCCAGCAGCTTAGAGGACAGGGGCCTTATAGGCTACACCTTC
>NA|14|TRBD1|TRBV7-9|TRBJ1-1
CASSLTGVNTEAFF
TGTGCCAGCAGCTTAACAGGGGTGAACACTGAAGCTTTCTTT
>once|15|TRBD1|TRBV9|TRBJ1-2
CASSAWTGANYGYTF
TGTGCCAGCAGCGCTTGGACAGGGGCTAACTATGGCTACACCTTC
>NA|14|TRBD1|TRBV7-9|TRBJ1-1
CASSLARGGQGAFF
TGTGCCAGCAGCTTAGCGAGAGGGGGCCAGGGAGCTTTCTTT
>NA|18|NA|TRBV5-1|TRBJ1-1
CASSFRPLGEATNTEAFF
TGCGCCAGCAGCTTCCGGCCCCTGGGAGAGGCAACGAACACTGAAGCTTTCTTT
>NA|14|NA|TRBV3-1/TRBV3-2|TRBJ1-5
CASSPSGIDQPQHF
TGTGCCAGCAGCCCCTCGGGGATCGATCAGCCCCAGCATTTT
>NA|15|TRBD1|TRBV19|TRBJ1-2
CASKLGQGADYGYTF
TGTGCCAGTAAATTGGGACAGGGGGCAGACTATGGCTACACCTTC
>NA|15|NA|TRBV5-1|TRBJ1-6
CASSLARGRDSPLHF
TGCGCCAGCAGCTTGGCCAGGGGTAGGGATTCACCCCTCCACTTT
>NA|13|NA|TRBV5-6|TRBJ1-1
CASSFYLRGEAFF
TGTGCCAGCAGCTTTTATTTGAGGGGGGAAGCTTTCTTT
>NA|13|NA|TRBV20-1|TRBJ1-2
CSASSQVVDGYTF
TGCAGTGCTAGTTCCCAGGTGGTCGATGGCTACACCTTC
>NA|18|NA|TRBV21-1|TRBJ1-5
CASKYEGDRESSNQPQHF
TGTGCCAGCAAATATGAAGGAGACAGGGAGAGTAGCAATCAGCCCCAGCATTTT
>NA|12|TRBD1|TRBV5-1|TRBJ1-2
CASSRDSDGYTF
TGCGCCAGCAGCCGGGACAGTGACGGCTACACCTTC
>NA|14|NA|TRBV19|TRBJ1-1
CASSIDRGGTEAFF
TGTGCCAGTAGTATAGATCGGGGGGGCACTGAAGCTTTCTTT
>NA|13|TRBD1|TRBV29-1|TRBJ1-2
CSVLRQGAYGYTF
TGCAGCGTACTAAGACAGGGGGCCTATGGCTACACCTTC
>NA|18|TRBD2|TRBV10-1|TRBJ2-3
CASSESSQGLAVADTQYF
TGCGCCAGCAGTGAGTCATCACAAGGACTAGCAGTCGCAGATACGCAGTATTTT
>NA|13|NA|TRBV4-1|TRBJ1-4
CASSLLIREKLFF
TGCGCCAGCAGCCTACTTATCCGGGAAAAACTGTTTTTT
>NA|13|NA|TRBV30|TRBJ2-7
CAWNQFGTYEQYF
TGTGCCTGGAACCAATTCGGGACCTACGAGCAGTACTTC
>NA|15|TRBD1|TRBV6-5|TRBJ1-2
CASSYSGRGNYGYTF
TGTGCCAGCAGTTACTCCGGCAGGGGGAACTATGGCTACACCTTC
>NA|16|TRBD1|TRBV5-1|TRBJ2-3
CASRLEGAISTDTQYF
TGCGCCAGCAGATTAGAGGGGGCGATTAGCACAGATACGCAGTATTTT
>NA|13|TRBD1|TRBV2|TRBJ2-7
CASRGQGPYEQYF
TGTGCCAGCAGGGGACAGGGTCCGTACGAGCAGTACTTC
>NA|23|TRBD1|TRBV27|TRBJ2-1
CASSLSLWPGQFSPSHGYNEQFF
TGTGCCAGCAGTTTATCTCTATGGCCGGGACAGTTTTCACCCTCGCACGGCTACAATGAGCAGTTCTTC
>NA|13|NA|TRBV2|TRBJ1-1
CASGLEQNTEAFF
TGTGCCAGCGGTTTGGAGCAGAACACTGAAGCTTTCTTT
>once|14|NA|TRBV7-9|TRBJ1-6
CASNGPGQNSPLHF
TGTGCCAGCAACGGTCCAGGGCAAAATTCACCCCTCCACTTT
>NA|15|NA|TRBV7-9|TRBJ2-2
CASSLAGRNTGELFF
TGTGCCAGCAGCTTAGCGGGCAGAAACACCGGGGAGCTGTTTTTT
>NA|12|TRBD1|TRBV6-5|TRBJ1-2
CASTPDRVGYTF
TGTGCCAGCACTCCGGACAGGGTCGGCTACACCTTC
>NA|16|TRBD1|TRBV6-1|TRBJ1-2
CASSARDRTPNYGYTF
TGTGCCAGCAGTGCGAGGGACAGGACCCCCAACTATGGCTACACCTTC
>once|16|NA|TRBV28|TRBJ1-2
CASSPGAHFSNYGYTF
TGTGCCAGCAGTCCCGGAGCCCACTTTTCTAACTATGGCTACACCTTC
>NA|15|NA|TRBV5-1|TRBJ1-6
CASSLGGTHNSPLHF
TGCGCCAGCAGCTTGGGGGGGACACATAATTCACCCCTCCACTTT
>NA|15|TRBD1|TRBV18|TRBJ1-2
CASSSAGQGAGGYTF
TGTGCCAGCTCATCAGCGGGACAGGGGGCGGGAGGCTACACCTTC
>NA|14|NA|TRBV2|TRBJ1-2
CASILQGANYGYTF
TGTGCCAGCATTTTACAGGGAGCTAACTATGGCTACACCTTC
>few|15|TRBD1|TRBV18|TRBJ2-7
CASSPGQGSSYEQYF
TGTGCCAGCTCACCGGGACAGGGGAGCTCCTACGAGCAGTACTTC
>NA|15|TRBD1|TRBV11-2|TRBJ2-7
CASSLSGTDLHEQYF
TGTGCCAGCAGCTTATCCGGGACAGATCTGCACGAGCAGTACTTC
>NA|15|TRBD1|TRBV19|TRBJ2-1
CASTPRDRGYNEQFF
TGTGCCAGTACCCCGCGGGACAGGGGGTACAATGAGCAGTTCTTC
>NA|17|TRBD2|TRBV19|TRBJ2-3
CASSIRSGTKVTDTQYF
TGTGCCAGTTCAATTCGCAGCGGGACTAAAGTCACAGATACGCAGTATTTT
>NA|16|NA|TRBV3-1/TRBV3-2|TRBJ1-2
CASSHGGVYSGYGYTF
TGTGCCAGCAGCCATGGGGGGGTGTATTCCGGCTATGGCTACACCTTC